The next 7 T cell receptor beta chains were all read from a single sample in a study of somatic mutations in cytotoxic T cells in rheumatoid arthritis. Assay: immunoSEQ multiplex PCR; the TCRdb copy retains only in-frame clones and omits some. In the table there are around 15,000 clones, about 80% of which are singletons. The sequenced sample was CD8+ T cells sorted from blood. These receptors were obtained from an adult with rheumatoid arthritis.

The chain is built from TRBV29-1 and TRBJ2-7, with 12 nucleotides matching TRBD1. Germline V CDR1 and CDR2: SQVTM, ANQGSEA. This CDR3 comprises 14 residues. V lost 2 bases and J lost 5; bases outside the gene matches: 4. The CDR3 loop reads CSVEWGQGADEQYF. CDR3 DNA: TGCAGCGTTGAATGGGGACAGGGGGCGGACGAGCAGTACTTC.

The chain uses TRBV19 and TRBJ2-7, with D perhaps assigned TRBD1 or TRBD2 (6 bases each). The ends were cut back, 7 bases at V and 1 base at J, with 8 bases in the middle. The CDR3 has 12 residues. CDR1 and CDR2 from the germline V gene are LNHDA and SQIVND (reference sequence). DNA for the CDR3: TGTGCCAGTAAAGGGGGGTCCTACGAGCAGTACTTC. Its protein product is CASKGGSYEQYF.

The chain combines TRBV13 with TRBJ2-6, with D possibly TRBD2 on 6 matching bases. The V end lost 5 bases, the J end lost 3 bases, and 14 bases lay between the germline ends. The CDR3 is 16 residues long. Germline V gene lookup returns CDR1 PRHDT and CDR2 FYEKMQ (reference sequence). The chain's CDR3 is CASSTSRLLGANVLTF. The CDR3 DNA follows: TGTGCCAGCAGCACTAGCCGACTACTTGGGGCCAACGTCCTGACTTTC.

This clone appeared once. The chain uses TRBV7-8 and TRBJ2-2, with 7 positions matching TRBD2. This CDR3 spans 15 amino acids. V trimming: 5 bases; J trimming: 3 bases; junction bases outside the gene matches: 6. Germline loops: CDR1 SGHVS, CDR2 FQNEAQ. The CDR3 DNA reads TGTGCCAGCAGCAACCGGGAGGCGGACACCGGGGAGCTGTTTTTT. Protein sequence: CASSNREADTGELFF.

The CDR3: CASSPDRASEQYF. The CDR3 nucleotides read TGTGCCAGCAGCCCGGACAGGGCGAGCGAGCAGTACTTC. V and J are TRBV7-6 and TRBJ2-7, with 8 bases aligning to TRBD1. The V gene end was trimmed by 5 bases and the J gene end by 6 bases; junction bases not matched to a gene: 6. The CDR3 contains 13 residues. Germline CDR1 SGHVS, CDR2 FNYEAQ. Based on the CDR3 plus reference TRBV7-6 and TRBJ2-7, the full variable domain is GAGVSQSPRYKVTKRGQDVALRCDPISGHVSLYWYRQALGQGPEFLTYFNYEAQQDKSGLPNDRFSAERPEGSISTLTIQRTEQRDSAMYRCASSPDRASEQYFGPGTRLTVT.

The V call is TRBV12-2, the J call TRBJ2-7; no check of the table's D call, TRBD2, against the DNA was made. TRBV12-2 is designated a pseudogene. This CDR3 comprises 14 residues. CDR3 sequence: CASSLNGLAGEQYF. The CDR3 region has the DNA TGTGCCAGCAGCCTCAATGGACTAGCGGGGGAGCAGTACTTC.

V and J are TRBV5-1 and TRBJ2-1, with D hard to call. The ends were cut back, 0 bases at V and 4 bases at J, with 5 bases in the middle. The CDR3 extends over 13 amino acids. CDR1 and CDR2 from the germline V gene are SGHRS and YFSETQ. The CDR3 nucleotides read TGCGCCAGCAGCTTGGAACGGTACAATGAGCAGTTCTTC. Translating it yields CASSLERYNEQFF. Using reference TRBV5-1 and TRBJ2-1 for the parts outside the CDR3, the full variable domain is KAGVTQTPRYLIKTRGQQVTLSCSPISGHRSVSWYQQTPGQGLQFLFEYFSETQRNKGNFPGRFSGRQFSNSRSEMNVSTLELGDSALYLCASSLERYNEQFFGPGTRLTVL.